The 8 T cell receptor beta chains given below trace back to one sample, sequenced in a study of regulatory T cells in long-lasting Graves disease. Regarding time point: newly diagnosed GD, antithyroid drugs for less than 3 months. RNA extracted from PBMCs served as the sequencing template. Arm-PCR of CDR3 regions and iRepertoire HTBI primers were used to build TCR beta libraries. MiXCR, applied by TCRdb to the multiplex PCR reads, yields one record per CDR3 protein. This sample carries under 300,000 distinct CDR3 sequences, approximately 20% of them seen once, and the ten largest clones take 12% to 15%. In addition, the sample was reused for a study of T cells in Graves' hyperthyroidism and ophthalmopathy.

The sequences come from peripheral blood mononuclear cells (PBMCs), collected at new diagnosis, from a patient treated with antithyroid drugs. Receptors were obtained from a woman in her thirties with Graves disease.

This clonotype has a count of ten or more. The chain uses TRBV11-2 and TRBJ2-1, with 15 bases that match TRBD2. This CDR3 has 16 residues. CDR1 is SGHAT, CDR2 FQNNGV, per germline. The ends lost 5 bases at V and 11 bases at J; junction bases unmatched: 10. CDR3 coding DNA: TGTGCCAGCAGCGCTGGACTAGCGGGGGGGGGTGTGAAGCAGTTCTTC. Translation gives CASSAGLAGGGVKQFF.

This clonotype was found many times. The DNA for the CDR3 is TGCAGTGCTAGCGGCAGGTCCAAAAACATTCAGTACTTC. It yields the protein CSASGRSKNIQYF. The chain carries TRBV20-1 and TRBJ2-4; D is unclear. The CDR3 spans 13 residues. V gave up 3 bases and J gave up 2 bases, with 8 bases separating them. From germline, CDR1 is DFQATT and CDR2 SNEGSKA (reference sequence).

This clonotype was seen ten or more times. The chain links TRBV2 to TRBJ1-2, with D hard to call. V was trimmed by 1 base and J by 8 bases, leaving 20 bases between them. The germline V gene has CDR1 SNHLY and CDR2 FYNNEI. The CDR3 length is 16 residues. The CDR3 DNA reads TGTGCCAGCAGTGAAGAGGTCGGAGGCGACGGGAAGGGCTACACCTTC. The encoded protein is CASSEEVGGDGKGYTF.

Comment on this clonotype: A single base is all that separates this from a far larger clone, so a read error is likely. The chain carries TRBV9 and TRBJ2-5; 8 bases fit TRBD1. The CDR3 extends over 16 amino acids. Per the germline V gene, CDR1 is SGDLS and CDR2 is YYNGEE. Trimming took 4 bases from V and 4 from J; bases not matched to a gene: 12. CDR3 in amino acids: CASSQPGQGLRETQYF. Written as DNA, the CDR3 is TGTGCCAGCAGCCAACCCGGACAGGGACTTCGAGAGACCCAGTACTTC. The full variable domain, in which reference TRBV9 and TRBJ2-5 provide the parts outside the CDR3, is DSGVTQTPKHLITATGQRVTLRCSPRSGDLSVYWYQQSLDQGLQFLIQYYNGEERAKGNILERFSAQQFPDLHSELNLSSLELGDSALYFCASSQPGQGLRETQYFGPGTRLLVL.

The sample holds many counts of this clonotype. This chain connects TRBV6-1 to TRBJ1-3, with D uncertain. In germline, CDR1 is MNHNS, CDR2 SASEGT. The CDR3 runs to 14 residues. Trimming took off 6 bases at V and 0 bases at J, with 9 bases between the two ends. CDR3 loop: CASSLGFSGNTIYF. Here the CDR3 DNA reads TGTGCCAGCAGCCTTGGTTTCTCTGGAAACACCATATATTTT.

This clonotype was counted many times. V usage is TRBV7-2 and J usage is TRBJ1-3; weak D call: TRBD1 (5 bases). V lost 4 bases, J lost 0 bases, and 16 bases lay in between. This CDR3 contains 17 residues. Germline values: CDR1 SGHTA, CDR2 FQGNSA. Here the CDR3 reads CASSSWGSPSSGNTIYF. Here the CDR3 DNA reads TGTGCCAGCAGCTCCTGGGGCAGCCCTAGCTCTGGAAACACCATATATTTT.

This clonotype was counted ten times or more. This CDR3 reads CASSISRGIPNYGYTF. CDR3 in DNA: TGTGCCAGTAGTATCTCGAGGGGGATTCCTAACTATGGCTACACCTTC. The V and J genes are TRBV19 and TRBJ1-2; perhaps TRBD1 as D (6 bases). The CDR3 is made up of 16 amino acids. Germline CDR1 LNHDA, CDR2 SQIVND (reference sequence). Trimming stripped 3 bases from V and 0 bases from J, with 14 bases between.

This clonotype was seen many times. The chain's CDR3 is CSVGQDRGNTEAFF. Here the CDR3 DNA reads TGCAGCGTTGGGCAGGACAGGGGGAACACTGAAGCTTTCTTT. This sequence joins TRBV29-1 and TRBJ1-1, with 9 nucleotides matching TRBD1. Looked up from germline, CDR1 is SQVTM and CDR2 is ANQGSEA. V gave up 4 bases and J gave up 1 base; unmatched junction bases: 4. The length of the CDR3 is 14 residues. Filled out from reference TRBV29-1 and TRBJ1-1, the complete variable domain reads SAVISQKPSRDICQRGTSLTIQCQVDSQVTMMFWYRQQPGQSLTLIATANQGSEATYESGFVIDKFPISRPNLTFSTLTVSNMSPEDSSIYLCSVGQDRGNTEAFFGQGTRLTVV.